This T cell receptor beta chain was recorded in a study of graft-versus-host responses after intestinal transplantation. For the study at large: Recipients had multivisceral, liver-intestinal, or isolated intestinal transplants. Induction using anti-thymocyte globulin, followed by tacrolimus and steroids for two to three years, was given to all recipients. General study points: Ileal or blood samples showed some GvH clones first, and such clones were also found in recipient marrow. Circulating GvH clone levels at their peak were associated with HvG declines (early post-transplant).

Measured with immunoSEQ multiplex PCR; TCRdb has only the in-frame clones, and not every one. Among around 96,000 clones listed, around nine tenths were seen once. Comments on this clone: Its specificity is not known.

The V segment lost 8 bases and the J segment 3 bases; nucleotides outside the gene matches: 0. Germline V gene sequence: CDR1 WSHSY, CDR2 SAAADI. CDR3 length: 11 amino acids. Sequencing used unstimulated CD4+ T cells sorted from spleen or lymph node cells, obtained before intestinal transplant. The V gene is TRBV10-2, the J gene TRBJ2-5, with 7 bases that match TRBD1. This TCR came from a human donor who received an intestinal transplant. The CDR3 protein is CASGTEETQYF. The CDR3 DNA reads TGCGCCAGCGGGACAGAAGAGACCCAGTACTTC.